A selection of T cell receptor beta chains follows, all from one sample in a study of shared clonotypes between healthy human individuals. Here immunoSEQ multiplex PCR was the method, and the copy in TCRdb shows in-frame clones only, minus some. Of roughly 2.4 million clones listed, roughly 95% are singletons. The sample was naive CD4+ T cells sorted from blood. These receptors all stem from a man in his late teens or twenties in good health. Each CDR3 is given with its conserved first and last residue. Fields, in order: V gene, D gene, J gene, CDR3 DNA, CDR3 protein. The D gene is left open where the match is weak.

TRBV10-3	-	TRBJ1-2	TGTGCCATCAACATAGACACAGAGGGCCATGGCTACACCTTC	CAINIDTEGHGYTF
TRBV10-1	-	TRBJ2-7	TGCGCCAGCAGTGAGTCCCCCAACTCCTACGAGCAGTACTTC	CASSESPNSYEQYF
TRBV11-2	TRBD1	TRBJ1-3	TGTGCCAGCAGCTTGGACCCCAGGGGGACTGGAAACACCATATATTTT	CASSLDPRGTGNTIYF
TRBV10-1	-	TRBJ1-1	TGCGCCAGCAGTGAGTCGTGGCAGAACACTGAAGCTTTCTTT	CASSESWQNTEAFF
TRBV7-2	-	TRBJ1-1	TGTGCCAGCAGTTATAAGAAGCAGGGCTGGGTCGGTCGCGCTGAAGCTTTCTTT	CASSYKKQGWVGRAEAFF
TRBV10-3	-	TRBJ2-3	TGTGCCATCAGGGGCACGGCGGGCTCGATCGGAGATACGCAGTATTTT	CAIRGTAGSIGDTQYF
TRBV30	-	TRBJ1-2	TGTGCCTGGAGTGTACTCCGCGCAGGGGATGGCTACACCTTC	CAWSVLRAGDGYTF
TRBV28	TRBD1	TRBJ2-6	TGTGCCAGCTTGACAGGGGGCGGGGCCAACGTCCTGACTTTC	CASLTGGGANVLTF
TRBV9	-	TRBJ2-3	TGTGCCAGCGCGGGTGGAGGGGCTATCGCAGATACGCAGTATTTT	CASAGGGAIADTQYF
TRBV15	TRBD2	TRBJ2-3	TGTGCCACCAGCATCCTCACGGGGGGTACGCAGTATTTT	CATSILTGGTQYF
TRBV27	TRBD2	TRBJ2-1	TGTGCTTCATTAGGGACTAGCGGGAGACAGCAGTTCTTC	CASLGTSGRQQFF
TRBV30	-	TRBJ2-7	TGTGCCTGGGGGGTGACATACGAGCAGTACTTC	CAWGVTYEQYF
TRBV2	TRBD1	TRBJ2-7	TGTGCCAGCAGTTTAGGACAGGGGGGCCACGAGCAGTACTTC	CASSLGQGGHEQYF
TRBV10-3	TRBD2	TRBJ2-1	TGTGCCATCAGTGAAGGGAGCGGGGACTACAATGAGCAGTTCTTC	CAISEGSGDYNEQFF
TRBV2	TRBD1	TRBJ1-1	TGTGCCAGCGGGGGACAGGGTATCACTGAAGCTTTCTTT	CASGGQGITEAFF
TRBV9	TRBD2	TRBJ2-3	TGTGCCAGCAGCGTAGGACTAGCGGGAGTAAGCACAGATACGCAGTATTTT	CASSVGLAGVSTDTQYF